This T cell receptor beta chain was recorded in a study of T-cell memory formation after mild COVID-19. CDR3 length: 14 amino acids. Each CDR3 protein gets one entry after TCRdb re-called the 5' RACE reads with MiXCR. The sample carries fewer than 450,000 distinct CDR3 sequences, approximately 24% recorded once. The chain joins TRBV21-1 to TRBJ1-1; TRBD1 was called by the table and not checked on the DNA. TRBV21-1 is reported as a pseudogene. The source of this sequence is an adult woman who had mild COVID-19 (a few samples of this study predate the infection). Cell type and time point are not known. The sample consisted of PBMCs or a T cell subset sorted from them (not recorded which). The CDR3 nucleotides are TGTGCCAGGCCGGGACAGGGCATGAACACTGAAGCTTTCTTT. Its protein is CARPGQGMNTEAFF.